The 8 T cell receptor beta chains below all came from one sample that was sequenced in a study of cytomegalovirus exposure and HLA in healthy donors. Amplification used 60 Vbeta primers and 13 Jbeta primers. This table comes from immunoSEQ multiplex PCR, and its TCRdb copy is limited to in-frame clones, with some not included. The repertoire holds under 300,000 clones, with around four fifths as singletons. The sample was PBMCs. Receptors originate from a woman in her thirties or forties in good health and CMV-seropositive.

The chain carries TRBV5-4 and TRBJ1-1; D not certain. Per germline, CDR1 SGHNT and CDR2 YYREEE (reference sequence). V dropped 2 bases and J dropped 5 bases, with 7 bases sitting between them. The CDR3 length is 12 residues. The CDR3 nucleotides read TGTGCCAGCAGCTTCGGGAGGACTGAAGCTTTCTTT. It yields the protein CASSFGRTEAFF.

The chain recombines TRBV9 with TRBJ2-1; TRBD2 aligns across 9 bases. After removal of 3 bases from V and 4 bases from J, the junction contained 5 bases not matched to a gene. This CDR3 is built from 15 residues. Germline V gene sequence: CDR1 SGDLS, CDR2 YYNGEE. The CDR3 spells CASSEGLATYNEQFF. For the CDR3, the DNA is TGTGCCAGCAGCGAGGGACTAGCAACTTACAATGAGCAGTTCTTC.

The V gene is TRBV11-3, the J gene TRBJ1-1; 8 bases are a match to TRBD1. The trim removed 5 bases at V and 1 base at J, leaving 6 bases unmatched. Germline V gene data show CDR1 as SGHNT and CDR2 as YENEEA. CDR3 length equals 15 residues. The DNA for the CDR3 is TGTGCCAGCAGCCTACGACAGGGGACGAACACTGAAGCTTTCTTT. It translates to CASSLRQGTNTEAFF.

This rearrangement joins TRBV10-3 to TRBJ1-1; D gene uncertain. Trimming pared 1 base from V and 4 bases from J, leaving 4 bases between. Germline CDR1 and CDR2: ENHRY and SYGVKD. The CDR3 extends over 12 amino acids. The CDR3 reads CAISEFGTEAFF. CDR3 coding DNA: TGTGCCATCAGTGAGTTCGGCACTGAAGCTTTCTTT.

The CDR3 sequence is CASSYRESTEAFF. As DNA, the CDR3 is TGTGCCAGCAGCTACAGGGAGAGCACTGAAGCTTTCTTT. The chain employs TRBV7-3 and TRBJ1-1; tentative D call: TRBD1 (6 bases). The germline CDR1 and CDR2 sequences are SGHTA and FQGTGA. V dropped 4 bases and J dropped 4 bases, with 10 bases sitting between them. This CDR3 has 13 amino acids. Drawing the rest from reference TRBV7-3 and TRBJ1-1, the complete variable domain is GAGVSQTPSNKVTEKGKYVELRCDPISGHTALYWYRQSLGQGPEFLIYFQGTGAADDSGLPNDRFFAVRPEGSVSTLKIQRTERGDSAVYLCASSYRESTEAFFGQGTRLTVV.

This rearrangement joins TRBV10-3 to TRBJ1-2; no reliable D call. The CDR3 sequence is 15 residues long. V shed 0 bases and J shed 4 bases, with 12 bases lying between them. Germline V gene lookup returns CDR1 ENHRY and CDR2 SYGVKD. The CDR3 nucleotides read TGTGCCATCAGTGAGTCGACTCTTCTGCTCTATGGCTACACCTTC. Translating it yields CAISESTLLLYGYTF.

The chain couples TRBV11-2 to TRBJ2-7, with 7 nucleotides matching TRBD1. Germline lookup yields CDR1 SGHAT and CDR2 FQNNGV. V dropped 2 bases and J dropped 7; count of bases not matched to a gene: 8. The CDR3 consists of 14 residues. The CDR3 DNA follows: TGTGCCAGCAGCTTATCGACAGGGCGGCAGGAGCAGTACTTC. Translating it yields CASSLSTGRQEQYF.

The rearrangement joins TRBV5-1 to TRBJ1-4; weak D call: TRBD1 (5 bases). CDR1 SGHRS and CDR2 YFSETQ come from the germline V gene. The CDR3 consists of 14 residues. V was shortened by 8 bases and J by 8 bases, with 19 bases between the two germline ends. CDR3 bases: TGCGCCAGGATCTGGGGGGTGCCAAGAGAAAAACTGTTTTTT. This codes for CARIWGVPREKLFF.